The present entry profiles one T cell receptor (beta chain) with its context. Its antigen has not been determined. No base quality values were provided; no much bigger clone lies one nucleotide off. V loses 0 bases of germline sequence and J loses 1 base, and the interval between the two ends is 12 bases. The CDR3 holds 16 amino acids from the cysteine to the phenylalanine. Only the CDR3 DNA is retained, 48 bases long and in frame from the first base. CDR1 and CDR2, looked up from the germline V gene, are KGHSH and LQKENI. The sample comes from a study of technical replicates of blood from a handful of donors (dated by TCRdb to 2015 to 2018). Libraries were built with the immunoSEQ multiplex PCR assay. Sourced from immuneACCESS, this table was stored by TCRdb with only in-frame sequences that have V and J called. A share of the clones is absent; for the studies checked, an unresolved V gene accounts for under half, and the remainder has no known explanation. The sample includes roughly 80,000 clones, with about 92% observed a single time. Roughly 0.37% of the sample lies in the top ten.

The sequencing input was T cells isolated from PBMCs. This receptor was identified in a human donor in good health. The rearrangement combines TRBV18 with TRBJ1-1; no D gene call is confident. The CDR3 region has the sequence CASSPPLEGGNTEAFF. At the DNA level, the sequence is TGTGCCAGCTCACCACCGTTAGAGGGAGGGAACACTGAAGCTTTCTTT.